This is a list of T cell receptor beta chains from one sample in a study of T cell responses to AZD1222 COVID-19 vaccine. The data were produced by immunoSEQ multiplex PCR, yet TCRdb's version contains in-frame clones alone and is incomplete. Of roughly 97,000 clones in the sample, about 89% are singletons; the top ten hold 6.5% to 8%. The sample here was peripheral blood, taken on day 0 of AZD1222 vaccination. These TCRs come from an adult in good health. Each CDR3 is given with its conserved first and last residue. Each record gives: clone size, J gene, V gene, D gene, CDR3 protein, CDR3 DNA. D genes are given only for firm matches. Clone size is stated in some rows and not others, as once, few, many or a class when expanded.

size: few; J: TRBJ2-1; V: TRBV7-9; D: -; CDR3: CASSSQGSPSYNEQFF; DNA: TGTGCCAGCAGCTCCCAGGGGTCCCCTTCCTACAATGAGCAGTTCTTC
size: -; J: TRBJ2-6; V: TRBV7-3; D: -; CDR3: CASSFGGAGANVLTF; DNA: TGTGCCAGCAGCTTTGGGGGCGCTGGGGCCAACGTCCTGACTTTC
size: few; J: TRBJ2-7; V: TRBV23-1; D: -; CDR3: CASSQWGPSYEQYF; DNA: TGCGCCAGCAGTCAATGGGGTCCCTCCTACGAGCAGTACTTC
size: -; J: TRBJ2-6; V: TRBV30; D: -; CDR3: CAWSVLGAGANVLTF; DNA: TGTGCCTGGAGTGTACTGGGGGCTGGGGCCAACGTCCTGACTTTC
size: -; J: TRBJ2-1; V: TRBV7-2; D: -; CDR3: CASSRERDRYNEQFF; DNA: TGTGCCAGCAGCCGGGAGAGGGACAGATACAATGAGCAGTTCTTC
size: -; J: TRBJ1-2; V: TRBV5-8; D: -; CDR3: CASSFSGRNYGYTF; DNA: TGTGCCAGCAGCTTCTCAGGGAGAAACTATGGCTACACCTTC
size: few; J: TRBJ2-7; V: TRBV6-5; D: TRBD2; CDR3: CASSYWTSGYEQYF; DNA: TGTGCCAGCAGTTACTGGACTAGCGGCTACGAGCAGTACTTC
size: -; J: TRBJ1-5; V: TRBV5-8; D: -; CDR3: CASSLLTANQPQHF; DNA: TGTGCCAGCAGCTTATTGACAGCCAATCAGCCCCAGCATTTT
size: -; J: TRBJ1-2; V: TRBV18; D: -; CDR3: CATQPGGSLHYGYTF; DNA: TGTGCCACCCAACCGGGAGGGAGTTTGCACTATGGCTACACCTTC
size: -; J: TRBJ2-7; V: TRBV9; D: TRBD2; CDR3: CASSVGAGPLYEQYF; DNA: TGTGCCAGCAGCGTAGGAGCGGGACCCCTCTACGAGCAGTACTTC
size: -; J: TRBJ1-1; V: TRBV5-8; D: -; CDR3: CASSLVGYTEAFF; DNA: TGTGCCAGCAGCTTGGTGGGTTACACTGAAGCTTTCTTT
size: -; J: TRBJ2-7; V: TRBV3-1/TRBV3-2; D: -; CDR3: CASSPQGAGTYEQYF; DNA: TGTGCCAGCAGCCCCCAAGGAGCAGGGACCTACGAGCAGTACTTC
size: -; J: TRBJ1-5; V: TRBV7-2; D: -; CDR3: CASSSNGNQPQHF; DNA: TGTGCCAGCAGCTCGAACGGGAATCAGCCCCAGCATTTT
size: -; J: TRBJ2-1; V: TRBV11-3; D: TRBD2; CDR3: CASSLGLAGGPGEQFF; DNA: TGTGCCAGCAGCTTAGGCCTAGCGGGAGGGCCAGGGGAGCAGTTCTTC
size: few; J: TRBJ2-7; V: TRBV5-1; D: -; CDR3: CASSLDPETSYEQYF; DNA: TGCGCCAGCAGCTTGGATCCGGAAACCTCCTACGAGCAGTACTTC
size: -; J: TRBJ2-2; V: TRBV4-1; D: TRBD2; CDR3: CARSPRGSGGPTNTGELFF; DNA: TGCGCCCGCAGCCCCCGCGGTAGCGGGGGCCCAACGAACACCGGGGAGCTGTTTTTT
size: -; J: TRBJ1-3; V: TRBV27; D: -; CDR3: CASSLGAAGNTIYF; DNA: TGTGCCAGCAGTCTTGGGGCGGCGGGAAACACCATATATTTT
size: -; J: TRBJ1-5; V: TRBV16; D: TRBD1; CDR3: CASRLGQGRMGQHF; DNA: TGTGCCAGCAGACTCGGACAGGGGAGGATGGGCCAGCATTTT
size: -; J: TRBJ1-1; V: TRBV4-2; D: -; CDR3: CASSQDRGTEAFF; DNA: TGTGCCAGCAGCCAAGATAGGGGGACTGAAGCTTTCTTT
size: -; J: TRBJ2-5; V: TRBV5-1; D: TRBD1; CDR3: CASSLPGQGIETQYF; DNA: TGCGCCAGCAGCTTGCCGGGACAGGGGATAGAGACCCAGTACTTC
size: -; J: TRBJ1-1; V: TRBV29-1; D: -; CDR3: CSCLARPGVEGTEAFF; DNA: TGCAGCTGCCTAGCAAGACCGGGGGTCGAGGGTACTGAAGCTTTCTTT
size: -; J: TRBJ2-1; V: TRBV3-1/TRBV3-2; D: -; CDR3: CASSQLDTYNEQFF; DNA: TGTGCCAGCAGCCAACTGGACACTTACAATGAGCAGTTCTTC
size: -; J: TRBJ2-3; V: TRBV9; D: -; CDR3: CASSTLSSTDTQYF; DNA: TGTGCCAGCAGCACCCTTTCCAGCACAGATACGCAGTATTTT
size: -; J: TRBJ1-1; V: TRBV15; D: -; CDR3: CATSSLRTAYTEAFF; DNA: TGTGCCACCAGCTCCCTCCGGACGGCCTACACTGAAGCTTTCTTT
size: -; J: TRBJ1-2; V: TRBV19; D: -; CDR3: CASSPNYGYTF; DNA: TGTGCCAGTAGTCCCAACTATGGCTACACCTTC
size: once; J: TRBJ2-1; V: TRBV3-1/TRBV3-2; D: TRBD1; CDR3: CASSQDPRGREQFF; DNA: TGTGCCAGCAGCCAAGATCCCAGGGGGCGGGAGCAGTTCTTC
size: -; J: TRBJ2-1; V: TRBV21-1; D: -; CDR3: CASSRLGARSECGEQFF; DNA: TGTGCCAGCTCCAGGTTGGGAGCAAGATCTGAATGCGGTGAGCAGTTCTTC